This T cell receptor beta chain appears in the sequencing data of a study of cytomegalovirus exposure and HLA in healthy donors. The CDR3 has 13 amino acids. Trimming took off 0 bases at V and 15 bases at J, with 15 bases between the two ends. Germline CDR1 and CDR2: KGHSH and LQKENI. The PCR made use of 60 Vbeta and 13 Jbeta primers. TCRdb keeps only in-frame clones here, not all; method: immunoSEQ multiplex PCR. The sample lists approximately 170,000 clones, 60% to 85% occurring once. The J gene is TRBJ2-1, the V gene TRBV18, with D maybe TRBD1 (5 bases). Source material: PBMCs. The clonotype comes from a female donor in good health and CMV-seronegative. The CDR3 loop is CASSPPQTGRWFF. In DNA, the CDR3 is TGTGCCAGCTCACCACCTCAAACAGGACGATGGTTCTTC.